The rows below give T cell receptor beta chains drawn from one sample of a study of blood T cell repertoires in COVID-19. TCRdb's table, derived via immunoSEQ multiplex PCR, lists solely in-frame clones and lacks some. The sample holds 200,000 to 250,000 clones, under 90% seen once. What was sequenced was peripheral blood. These receptors originate from a man aged 25-45 years with active or convalescent COVID-19. Both conserved end residues are part of each CDR3. A D gene is named only where the DNA matches it firmly. The size of a clone is reported for some rows only, either as once, few or many, or as a class for expanded clones.

d_gene	j_gene	abundance	v_gene	CDR3aa	CDR3nt
-	TRBJ1-2	-	TRBV19	CASQWGRSNYGYTF	TGTGCCAGCCAATGGGGCCGTTCTAACTATGGCTACACCTTC
-	TRBJ2-6	-	TRBV30	CAGGVRLVSGANVLTF	TGTGCCGGAGGGGTACGTCTAGTCTCTGGGGCCAACGTCCTGACTTTC
-	TRBJ1-2	-	TRBV4-3	CASSQDEAIGGYTF	TGCGCCAGCAGCCAAGATGAGGCCATCGGTGGCTACACCTTC
TRBD1	TRBJ2-1	-	TRBV18	CASSPVRQGDYNEQFF	TGTGCCAGCTCACCAGTAAGACAGGGTGACTACAATGAGCAGTTCTTC
-	TRBJ2-7	-	TRBV3-1/TRBV3-2	CASSQSAGIREQYF	TGTGCCAGCAGCCAATCCGCGGGAATTCGCGAGCAGTACTTC
TRBD1	TRBJ1-1	-	TRBV5-1	CASSWTGPGAEAFF	TGCGCCAGCAGCTGGACAGGGCCCGGCGCTGAAGCTTTCTTT
-	TRBJ1-5	-	TRBV4-2	CASSPGDTAYQPQHF	TGTGCCAGCAGCCCAGGCGACACTGCTTATCAGCCCCAGCATTTT
TRBD2	TRBJ2-1	-	TRBV11-2	CASSGRALVDEQFF	TGTGCCAGCAGCGGGAGGGCCCTGGTCGATGAGCAGTTCTTC
-	TRBJ1-5	-	TRBV7-8	CASSLAGGARQPQHF	TGTGCCAGCAGCTTAGCGGGCGGGGCTAGGCAGCCCCAGCATTTT
-	TRBJ2-5	-	TRBV5-8	CASSLFRGPGETQYF	TGTGCCAGCAGCTTGTTCAGAGGGCCGGGGGAGACCCAGTACTTC
TRBD1	TRBJ1-5	-	TRBV7-6	CASSLDRGLNQPQHF	TGTGCCAGCAGCCTAGACAGGGGCCTTAATCAGCCCCAGCATTTT
-	TRBJ2-1	-	TRBV5-4	CASSLAPRVEQFF	TGTGCCAGCAGCTTGGCTCCGCGGGTCGAGCAGTTCTTC
TRBD2	TRBJ2-3	-	TRBV3-1/TRBV3-2	CASSPRLAGGLDTQYF	TGTGCCAGCAGCCCCCGACTAGCGGGAGGATTAGATACGCAGTATTTT
-	TRBJ2-5	-	TRBV5-1	CASSYVSGQETQYF	TGCGCCAGCAGCTACGTATCGGGCCAAGAGACCCAGTACTTC
-	TRBJ1-5	-	TRBV19	CASSRQVHQPQHF	TGTGCCAGTAGCCGACAGGTACATCAGCCCCAGCATTTT
TRBD2	TRBJ2-1	many	TRBV28	CASEASGSSNEQFF	TGTGCCAGTGAAGCTAGCGGGAGTAGTAATGAGCAGTTCTTC
TRBD1	TRBJ1-1	few	TRBV7-2	CASSLAARDRVRPEAFF	TGTGCCAGCAGCTTAGCCGCCCGGGACAGGGTTCGCCCTGAAGCTTTCTTT
TRBD1	TRBJ1-5	-	TRBV5-4	CASSGGTGQNQPQHF	TGTGCCAGCAGCGGCGGGACAGGGCAAAATCAGCCCCAGCATTTT
TRBD1	TRBJ1-1	-	TRBV10-2	CASRDRGGGYTEAFF	TGCGCCAGCAGGGACAGGGGGGGAGGATACACTGAAGCTTTCTTT
-	TRBJ1-4	-	TRBV2	CASRETGFNEKLFF	TGTGCCAGCAGGGAAACAGGGTTTAATGAAAAACTGTTTTTT
-	TRBJ2-1	-	TRBV27	CASSLSGRNEQFF	TGTGCCAGCAGTTTGTCGGGGAGGAATGAGCAGTTCTTC
TRBD2	TRBJ2-3	-	TRBV6-4	CASSDGRATDTQYF	TGTGCCAGCAGTGACGGGAGGGCCACAGATACGCAGTATTTT